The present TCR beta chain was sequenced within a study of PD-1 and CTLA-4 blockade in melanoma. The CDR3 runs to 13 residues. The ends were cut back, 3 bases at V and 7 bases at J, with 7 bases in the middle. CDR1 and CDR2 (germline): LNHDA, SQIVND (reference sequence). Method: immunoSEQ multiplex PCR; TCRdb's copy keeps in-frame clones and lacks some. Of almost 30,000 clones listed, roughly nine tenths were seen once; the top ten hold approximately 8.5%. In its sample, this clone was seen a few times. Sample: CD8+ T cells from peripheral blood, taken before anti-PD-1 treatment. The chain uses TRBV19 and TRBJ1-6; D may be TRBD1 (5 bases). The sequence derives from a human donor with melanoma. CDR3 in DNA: TGTGCCAGTAGTATTGCAGGGAATTCACCCCTCCACTTT. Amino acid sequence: CASSIAGNSPLHF.